A single sample is the source of the 16 T cell receptor beta chains below, sequenced in a study of long-term antiretroviral therapy in people with HIV. Version v3.0 of the immunoSEQ assay was performed at survey level. Measured with immunoSEQ multiplex PCR; TCRdb has only the in-frame clones, and not every one. The table has tens of thousands of clones, 70% to 85% seen once. Sequencing used unsorted PBMCs, obtained 3 years after starting antiretroviral therapy. The receptor source for this set is a man aged 40-55 years with HIV.

V usage is TRBV7-8 and J usage is TRBJ2-7; a weak D match, TRBD1 (7 bases). Germline V CDR1 and CDR2: SGHVS, FQNEAQ. Trimming left V 5 bases short and J 7 bases short, with 21 bases between. This CDR3 contains 15 residues. The CDR3 region is CASSAQGRHRGEQYF. The CDR3 bases are TGTGCCAGCAGCGCACAGGGGCGCCACCGGGGGGAGCAGTACTTC.

The chain carries TRBV2 and TRBJ2-3; D gene uncertain. The CDR3 contains 13 residues. CDR1 SNHLY and CDR2 FYNNEI come from the germline V gene. V shed 4 bases and J shed 5 bases, with 10 bases lying between them. CDR3 DNA sequence: TGTGCCAGCAGTGGTTGGGTGGGAGATACGCAGTATTTT. As protein: CASSGWVGDTQYF. Combining the CDR3 with reference TRBV2 and TRBJ2-3 gives the whole variable domain EPEVTQTPSHQVTQMGQEVILRCVPISNHLYFYWYRQILGQKVEFLVSFYNNEISEKSEIFDDQFSVERPDGSNFTLKIRSTKLEDSAMYFCASSGWVGDTQYFGPGTRLTVL.

V usage is TRBV6-1 and J usage is TRBJ2-1; D not certain. Germline-derived CDR1 and CDR2 are MNHNS and SASEGT. V lost 2 bases, J lost 4 bases, and 21 bases lay in between. The CDR3 consists of 18 residues. CDR3 sequence reads: CASSESRVRGPLYNEQFF. CDR3 bases: TGTGCCAGCAGTGAATCCCGGGTCCGAGGACCCCTTTACAATGAGCAGTTCTTC.

The rearrangement joins TRBV5-1 to TRBJ2-7; D unresolved. The CDR3 extends over 13 amino acids. The germline V and J ends were trimmed by 0 bases and 0 bases, with 4 bases remaining between them. Per the germline V gene, CDR1 is SGHRS and CDR2 is YFSETQ. CDR3 in DNA: TGCGCCAGCAGCTTGGACTTCTCCTACGAGCAGTACTTC. Translating gives CASSLDFSYEQYF.

This clone has only a few counts. The chain employs TRBV11-2 and TRBJ2-4, with unresolved D. This CDR3 is built from 13 residues. The V end was cut by 5 bases, the J end by 8 bases, with 13 bases between. Germline V gene sequence: CDR1 SGHAT, CDR2 FQNNGV. The CDR3 coding sequence is TGTGCCAGCAGCACATTAGGGTGGGACATTCAGTACTTC. Protein product: CASSTLGWDIQYF.

A remark on this clone: No DNA is shown, since the ends of the CDR3 on it are uncertain; the CDR3 is the one TCRdb lists. This CDR3 reads CASSFGAGDGYTF. The chain employs TRBV6-5 and TRBJ1-2. Germline CDR1 is MNHEY and CDR2 is SVGAGI. The CDR3 totals 13 residues, both ends included.

This clone was seen just once. V usage is TRBV21-1 and J usage is TRBJ2-6. TRBV21-1 is marked as a pseudogene. This CDR3 region has 15 residues. The CDR3, as DNA: TGTGCCAGCAGCAAATGTGGGGGTGGGGCCAACGTCCTGACTTTC. Protein product: CASSKCGGGANVLTF.

CDR3 in amino acids: CASRPGTGTGELFF. CDR3 sequence (DNA): TGCGCCAGCCGACCCGGGACAGGGACCGGGGAGCTGTTTTTT. The V call is TRBV5-1, the J call TRBJ2-2; 9 bases are a match to TRBD1. The CDR3 runs 14 residues. CDR1 SGHRS and CDR2 YFSETQ come from the germline V gene. V gave up 7 bases and J gave up 5 bases; unmatched junction bases: 6.

This chain uses TRBV18 with TRBJ2-1; 7 positions agree with TRBD2. The CDR3 has 15 residues. CDR1 is KGHSH, CDR2 LQKENI, per germline. V was pared by 0 bases and J by 4 bases, with 3 bases of the junction left unmatched. CDR3 DNA: TGTGCCAGCTCACCACCGGGACTATTATACAATGAGCAGTTCTTC. Amino acids: CASSPPGLLYNEQFF.

In nucleotides, the CDR3 is TGTGCCAGCAGCTTCTGGGGGCGCGGCAATCAGCCCCAGCATTTT. Protein sequence: CASSFWGRGNQPQHF. The rearrangement joins TRBV11-2 to TRBJ1-5; tentative D call: TRBD1 (6 bases). The CDR3 is 15 residues long. Germline V gene data show CDR1 as SGHAT and CDR2 as FQNNGV. V lost 3 bases to trimming and J lost 2 bases, with 11 bases between them.

The gene calls are TRBV5-4 and TRBJ1-5; D unresolved. Germline V gives CDR1 SGHNT, CDR2 YYREEE (reference sequence). The CDR3 extends over 14 amino acids. V was pared by 4 bases and J by 11 bases, with 19 bases between. The CDR3 loop reads CASSPDGRPGAQHF. In nucleotides, the CDR3 is TGTGCCAGCAGCCCGGACGGCCGGCCTGGGGCCCAGCATTTT.

CDR3 in DNA: TGCGCCAGCAGCGCGGGAGTTACAACTAATGAAAAACTGTTTTTT. Its translation: CASSAGVTTNEKLFF. This chain joins TRBV5-1 and TRBJ1-4, with D uncertain. CDR1 and CDR2 (germline): SGHRS, YFSETQ. Trimming took off 4 bases at V and 0 bases at J, with 10 bases between the two ends. The CDR3 has 15 residues.

This chain joins TRBV4-1 and TRBJ2-7, with D perhaps being TRBD1 or TRBD2 (6 bases each). Trimming shortened V by 4 bases and J by 2 bases, and 15 bases separated the two germline ends. Germline CDR1 reads MGHRA; CDR2 reads YSYEKL. This CDR3 contains 15 residues. The CDR3 protein is CASSRVKEGAYEQYF. In DNA, the CDR3 is TGCGCCAGCAGCCGGGTTAAGGAGGGGGCCTACGAGCAGTACTTC.

This sequence joins TRBV18 and TRBJ2-7; possible D gene TRBD1, 6 bases. This CDR3 region has 14 residues. V lost 3 bases and J lost 3, with 12 bases in between. CDR1 and CDR2 from the germline V gene are KGHSH and LQKENI. The CDR3 bases are TGTGCCAGCTCACCCGGAGACAGGAACTACGAGCAGTACTTC. This codes for CASSPGDRNYEQYF.

The V call is TRBV5-1, the J call TRBJ2-1; D gene unclear. Germline CDR1 and CDR2: SGHRS and YFSETQ. The ends were cut back, 0 bases at V and 2 bases at J, with 9 bases in the middle. This CDR3 spans 15 amino acids. In DNA form, the CDR3 reads TGCGCCAGCAGCTTGGTAGGTACCACCTACAATGAGCAGTTCTTC. Translation gives CASSLVGTTYNEQFF.

The rearrangement joins TRBV5-1 to TRBJ2-3, with 7 bases identical to TRBD1. CDR3 length: 15 amino acids. V shed 4 bases, J shed 3 bases, and the junction held 8 bases outside the gene matches. CDR1 is SGHRS and CDR2 is YFSETQ in the germline V gene. DNA for the CDR3: TGCGCCAGCAGCGAGGGGACAGATATAACAGATACGCAGTATTTT. Translating it yields CASSEGTDITDTQYF.